A selection of T cell receptor beta chains follows, all from one sample in a study of cytomegalovirus exposure and HLA in healthy donors. The protocol was immunoSEQ multiplex PCR, while the TCRdb copy is restricted to in-frame clones and leaves out a portion. The sample includes approximately 130,000 clones, approximately 84% of them seen just once. Input material: PBMCs. The receptor source for this set is a boy aged 2-15 years in good health and CMV-seronegative. The CDR3 runs from the conserved cysteine through the conserved F or W. D genes are given only for firm matches. A clone size is listed for some rows: how often the clone was seen (once, few, many), or a class if it is expanded.

J	size	D	V	CDR3	DNA
TRBJ2-7	-	-	TRBV11-1	CASSLETATYEQYF	TGTGCCAGCAGCTTAGAGACAGCTACCTACGAGCAGTACTTC
TRBJ2-3	few	TRBD1	TRBV6-5	CASSYSPGQGIDTQYF	TGTGCCAGCAGTTACTCTCCGGGACAGGGAATAGATACGCAGTATTTT
TRBJ2-7	once	TRBD1	TRBV19	CASSTDRDSCLYF	TGTGCCAGTAGTACCGACAGGGACAGCTGTCTGTACTTC
TRBJ1-5	-	-	TRBV2	CASRAGNQPQHF	TGTGCCAGCAGGGCAGGCAATCAGCCCCAGCATTTT
TRBJ2-3	-	-	TRBV6-4	CASSDSTETDTQYF	TGTGCCAGCAGTGACTCGACAGAGACAGATACGCAGTATTTT
TRBJ1-3	-	-	TRBV19	CASSRQVSGNTIYF	TGTGCCAGCTCCAGACAGGTCTCTGGAAACACCATATATTTT
TRBJ2-3	-	TRBD2	TRBV18	CASSPPETSGRRSTDTQYF	TGTGCCAGCTCACCACCAGAGACTAGCGGGAGGAGGAGCACAGATACGCAGTATTTT
TRBJ1-2	few	-	TRBV2	CASSEEGVYGYTF	TGTGCCAGCAGTGAGGAAGGGGTCTATGGCTACACCTTC
TRBJ1-5	-	TRBD1	TRBV19	CASRDRVRRAQHF	TGTGCCAGTAGGGACAGGGTGAGGCGGGCCCAGCATTTT
TRBJ1-1	-	TRBD1	TRBV6-6	CASRKPGGPEAFF	TGTGCCAGCAGGAAACCAGGGGGCCCTGAAGCTTTCTTT
TRBJ2-3	-	-	TRBV20-1	CSARIGRF	TGCAGTGCTAGAATTGGCCGTTTT
TRBJ2-1	once	-	TRBV25-1	CASSQTGYEQFF	TGTGCCAGCAGTCAAACAGGGTATGAGCAGTTCTTC
TRBJ2-5	-	-	TRBV6-6	CASMMEKRETQYF	TGTGCCAGCATGATGGAGAAAAGAGAGACCCAGTACTTC
TRBJ2-1	-	TRBD2	TRBV19	CASSMSSGGGREQFF	TGTGCCAGTAGTATGTCGAGCGGGGGCGGGAGGGAGCAGTTCTTC
TRBJ1-5	-	-	TRBV27	CASSLSGANQPQHF	TGTGCCAGCAGTTTATCGGGAGCCAATCAGCCCCAGCATTTT
TRBJ2-1	once	-	TRBV9	CASSVDNSLYNEQFF	TGTGCCAGCAGCGTAGACAACAGCCTCTACAATGAGCAGTTCTTC
TRBJ2-3	-	-	TRBV11-1	CASSLGRQGTDTQYF	TGTGCCAGCAGCTTAGGTAGGCAGGGCACAGATACGCAGTATTTT
TRBJ2-5	few	TRBD2	TRBV7-9	CASSLLRGNFKTQYF	TGTGCCAGCAGCTTATTGCGGGGGAATTTTAAGACCCAGTACTTC
TRBJ2-3	-	-	TRBV10-2	CASSPRNQGPDTQYF	TGCGCCAGCAGTCCTAGAAACCAGGGGCCAGATACGCAGTATTTT
TRBJ1-4	-	-	TRBV27	CASRSGGDGLEKLFF	TGTGCCAGCAGGTCCGGAGGGGACGGACTAGAAAAACTGTTTTTT
TRBJ1-5	-	-	TRBV7-2	CASSLAQGTHQPQHF	TGTGCCAGCAGCTTAGCACAGGGTACCCATCAGCCCCAGCATTTT
TRBJ1-2	-	TRBD1	TRBV9	CASSVSDRGYGYTF	TGTGCCAGCAGCGTAAGCGACAGGGGGTATGGCTACACCTTC
TRBJ2-1	-	TRBD2	TRBV7-8	CASSTRLAGVSNEQFF	TGTGCCAGCAGCACCCGACTAGCGGGAGTTTCCAATGAGCAGTTCTTC
TRBJ1-2	once	TRBD1	TRBV2	CASSERGAGGYGYTF	TGTGCCAGCAGTGAACGTGGGGCAGGGGGCTATGGCTACACCTTC